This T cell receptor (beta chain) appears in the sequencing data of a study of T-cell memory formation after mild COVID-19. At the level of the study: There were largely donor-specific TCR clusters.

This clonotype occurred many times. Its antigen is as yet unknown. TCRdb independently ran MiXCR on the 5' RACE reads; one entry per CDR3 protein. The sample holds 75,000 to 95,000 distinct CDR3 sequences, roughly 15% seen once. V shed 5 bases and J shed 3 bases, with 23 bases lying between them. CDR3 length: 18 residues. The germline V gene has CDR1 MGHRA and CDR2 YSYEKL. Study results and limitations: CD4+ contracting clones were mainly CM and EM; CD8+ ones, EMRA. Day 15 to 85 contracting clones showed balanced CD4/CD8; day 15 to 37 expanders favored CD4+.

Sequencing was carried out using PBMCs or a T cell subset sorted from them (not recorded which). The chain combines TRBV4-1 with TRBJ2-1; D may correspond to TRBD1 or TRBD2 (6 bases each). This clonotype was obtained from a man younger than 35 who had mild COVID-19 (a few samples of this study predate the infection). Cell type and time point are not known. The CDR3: CASSTQLRGEIYYNEQFF. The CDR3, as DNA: TGCGCCAGCAGCACCCAATTAAGGGGGGAGATTTACTACAATGAGCAGTTCTTC.